The 29 T cell receptor beta chains presented below share a single source sample, sequenced in a study of spatial heterogeneity in lung cancer. General observations from the study: Intratumoral expanded alpha and beta TCR counts were found to track tumor mutation counts.

Each CDR3 protein is one row after TCRdb ran MiXCR on the 5' RACE reads. The sample carries 4,400 or so distinct CDR3 sequences, around 12% recorded once. Antigen specificity for these receptors is unknown. Described time point: sample taken at primary tumor resection. The source was lung tumor tissue, collected at surgery. The origin of the receptors is a male donor with early-stage non-small cell lung cancer.

At least ten counts were recorded for this clonotype. The chain uses TRBV7-9 and TRBJ2-3; the match to TRBD2 covers 13 bases. Germline assignment: CDR1 SEHNR and CDR2 FQNEAQ (reference sequence). CDR3 size: 17 residues. J gave up 2 bases and V 5 bases, and 7 bases lay outside the gene matches. The chain's CDR3 is CASSRGGLAGFTDTQYF. The CDR3, as DNA: TGTGCCAGCAGCCGAGGGGGACTAGCGGGGTTCACAGATACGCAGTATTTT.

This clonotype was seen ten or more times. The V call is TRBV7-3, the J call TRBJ2-7; D possibly matches TRBD1 or TRBD2 (5 bases each). The V gene lost 8 bases and the J gene lost 5 bases, with 22 bases spanning the gap. This CDR3 spans 15 amino acids. From germline, CDR1 is SGHTA and CDR2 FQGTGA. The DNA of the CDR3 is TGTGCCAGCGGTCCGGGGCGGAATAGGGGAGACGAGCAGTACTTC. It encodes CASGPGRNRGDEQYF.

This clonotype counts as medium-sized. The genes are TRBV12-3 or TRBV12-4 and TRBJ2-2; tentatively, D is TRBD1 (6 bases). V gave up 5 bases and J gave up 3 bases, with 22 bases separating them. This CDR3 has 18 residues. The CDR3 region is CASSPYGYDTGHTGELFF. The CDR3 bases are TGTGCCAGCAGTCCATACGGATACGACACAGGGCACACCGGGGAGCTGTTTTTT.

This clonotype has at least ten counts. The V and J genes are TRBV7-9 and TRBJ1-2; TRBD1 matches at 8 bases. This CDR3 contains 12 residues. Germline V gives CDR1 SEHNR, CDR2 FQNEAQ (reference sequence). J lost 4 bases, V lost 8 bases, and 3 bases had no gene match. CDR3 amino acids: CASRGQGYGYTF. As DNA, the CDR3 is TGTGCCAGCCGAGGACAGGGCTATGGCTACACCTTC.

In this sample, this clonotype turned up many times. The rearrangement links TRBV20-1 to TRBJ2-5; D is perhaps TRBD1 or TRBD2 (5 bases each). Germline CDR1 and CDR2: DFQATT and SNEGSKA (reference sequence). CDR3 size: 13 residues. V lost 6 bases, J lost 5 bases, and 16 bases lay in between. CDR3 sequence (DNA): TGCAGTGCCTTGGGGGAGAGTCGGGAGACCCAGTACTTC. It translates to CSALGESRETQYF.

This clonotype is labeled medium-sized. V and J are TRBV4-3 and TRBJ1-3; 7 bases match TRBD1. CDR3 size: 16 residues. The germline V gene encodes CDR1 LGHNA and CDR2 YSLEER. Trimming at V came to 0 bases and at J to 3 bases, leaving 5 bases not matched to a gene. In DNA form, the CDR3 reads TGCGCCAGCAGCCAAGATGGAGGGGGCTATGGAAACACCATATATTTT. Its protein product is CASSQDGGGYGNTIYF.

The chain carries TRBV18 and TRBJ2-3, with 8 positions matching TRBD2. Per germline, CDR1 KGHSH and CDR2 LQKENI. The CDR3 has 15 amino acids. V lost 3 bases and J lost 4; bases outside the gene matches: 6. The CDR3 here is CASSPRGGLSDTQYF. For the CDR3, the DNA is TGTGCCAGCTCACCCCGCGGGGGGCTCTCAGATACGCAGTATTTT. The variable domain in full, with the rest retrieved from reference TRBV18 and TRBJ2-3, is NAGVMQNPRHLVRRRGQEARLRCSPMKGHSHVYWYRQLPEEGLKFMVYLQKENIIDESGMPKERFSAEFPKEGPSILRIQQVVRGDSAAYFCASSPRGGLSDTQYFGPGTRLTVL.

This clonotype was detected ten times or more. V gene TRBV15 combines with J gene TRBJ2-7; D ambiguous. CDR3 length: 13 amino acids. The V gene lost 3 bases and the J gene lost 7 bases, with 13 bases spanning the gap. Germline values: CDR1 LNHNV, CDR2 YYDKDF (reference sequence). CDR3 region: CATSRELGLEQYF. In DNA form, the CDR3 reads TGTGCCACCAGCAGGGAATTGGGATTGGAGCAGTACTTC.

In this sample, this clonotype is medium-sized. The rearrangement uses TRBV7-2 and TRBJ2-7, with TRBD2 identical over 10 bases. The CDR3 is 15 residues long. CDR1 and CDR2 from the germline V gene are SGHTA and FQGNSA. Trimming cost V 1 base and J 1 base; bases outside gene matches: 1. The CDR3 here is CASSLGLAGSYEQYF. CDR3 nucleotide sequence: TGTGCCAGCAGCTTAGGACTAGCGGGTTCCTACGAGCAGTACTTC.

This clonotype was observed many times. This chain uses TRBV7-2 with TRBJ2-1; 10 bases agree with TRBD2. The germline gives CDR1 SGHTA, CDR2 FQGNSA. The CDR3 covers 16 residues. V gave up 1 base and J gave up 4 bases; unmatched junction bases: 4. In DNA form, the CDR3 reads TGTGCCAGCAGCTTAGACGGGACTAGCGCGTACAATGAGCAGTTCTTC. Its protein product is CASSLDGTSAYNEQFF.

This clonotype is medium-sized within its sample. The chain joins TRBV29-1 to TRBJ2-5; D is perhaps TRBD1 (6 bases). V lost 7 bases and J lost 4, with 22 bases in between. Germline CDR1 and CDR2: SQVTM and ANQGSEA. This CDR3 spans 15 amino acids. CDR3 bases: TGCAGCGCCCAAGGGTGGGGGCCCAAAGGAGAGACCCAGTACTTC. The encoded protein is CSAQGWGPKGETQYF.

This clonotype appeared many times. The chain has TRBV6-2 or TRBV6-3 and TRBJ2-5, with D unresolved. CDR1 is MNHEY and CDR2 is SVGEGT in the germline V gene. V lost 0 bases and J 6 bases, leaving 14 bases between the germline ends. The CDR3 consists of 15 residues. The CDR3 region has the DNA TGTGCCAGCAGTTACTCGAAGTTTCCCAAGAAGACCCAGTACTTC. Encoded protein: CASSYSKFPKKTQYF.

This clonotype has ten or more counts. The chain joins TRBV9 to TRBJ2-3; the match to TRBD2 covers 8 bases. V lost 4 bases, J lost 1 base, and 11 bases stayed unmatched. Germline CDR1 is SGDLS and CDR2 is YYNGEE. This CDR3 contains 17 residues. In DNA form, the CDR3 reads TGTGCCAGCAGCCGAGACCCACATAGCGGGGGCACAGATACGCAGTATTTT. Amino acid sequence: CASSRDPHSGGTDTQYF.

This clonotype showed up just once. CDR3 sequence: CASSVQGTTDTQYF. The CDR3 DNA sequence: TGTGCCAGCAGCGTACAGGGGACCACAGATACGCAGTATTTT. The chain employs TRBV28 and TRBJ2-3; 7 nucleotides align to TRBD1. This CDR3 is built from 14 residues. CDR1 MDHEN and CDR2 SYDVKM come from the germline V gene. The J segment lost 2 bases and the V segment lost 6 bases, leaving 5 bases of the junction unmatched.

This clonotype was detected ten times or more. The rearrangement joins TRBV7-6 to TRBJ2-1; 9 nucleotides match TRBD2. From germline, CDR1 is SGHVS and CDR2 FNYEAQ. The CDR3 is made up of 13 amino acids. The J segment lost 7 bases and the V segment lost 8 bases, leaving 6 bases of the junction unmatched. This chain's CDR3 is CASGPSGANEQFF. As DNA, the CDR3 is TGTGCCAGCGGCCCTAGCGGGGCAAATGAGCAGTTCTTC.

There are many counts of this clonotype. The V and J genes are TRBV24-1 and TRBJ2-1; D not resolved. V gave up 3 bases and J gave up 12 bases, with 14 bases separating them. Germline V CDR1 and CDR2: KGHDR, SFDVKD. The CDR3 consists of 13 residues. This chain's CDR3 is CATSDRHWVGQFF. CDR3 DNA: TGTGCCACCAGTGATCGCCATTGGGTTGGGCAGTTCTTC.

This clonotype showed up many times. The genes are TRBV18 and TRBJ2-5, with a tentative D call TRBD2 (5 bases). Germline CDR1 and CDR2: KGHSH and LQKENI. This CDR3 is built from 15 residues. Deletions cut 8 bases from V and 2 bases from J, with 18 bases between. DNA of the CDR3: TGTGCCAGCAAAATTACCCCCGGCGGGCAAGAGACCCAGTACTTC. The encoded protein is CASKITPGGQETQYF.

This clonotype is labeled large. This chain joins TRBV20-1 and TRBJ2-3; D gene ambiguous. Trimming removed 0 bases from V and 0 bases from J, with 10 bases in between. The germline V gene has CDR1 DFQATT and CDR2 SNEGSKA (reference sequence). This CDR3 is built from 15 residues. Here the CDR3 reads CSARDQRPSTDTQYF. CDR3 bases: TGCAGTGCTAGAGATCAGCGCCCTAGCACAGATACGCAGTATTTT.

This clonotype was observed at least ten times. The chain couples TRBV20-1 to TRBJ2-7; 12 bases map to TRBD1. CDR1 is DFQATT and CDR2 is SNEGSKA in the germline V gene (reference sequence). CDR3 length: 14 amino acids. J gave up 6 bases and V 4 bases, and 7 bases lay outside the gene matches. The CDR3 is CSATPGQGAFEQYF. The CDR3 nucleotides read TGCAGTGCTACGCCGGGACAGGGGGCTTTCGAGCAGTACTTC.

The J gene is TRBJ1-1, the V gene TRBV5-1; D may be TRBD1 (5 bases). Germline loops: CDR1 SGHRS, CDR2 YFSETQ. V was trimmed by 0 bases and J by 8 bases, leaving 14 bases between them. This CDR3 contains 14 residues. This chain's CDR3 is CASSLGQLGSEAFF. The DNA of the CDR3 is TGCGCCAGCAGCTTGGGACAGTTGGGATCGGAAGCTTTCTTT.

V gene TRBV20-1 combines with J gene TRBJ2-4, with D perhaps TRBD1 or TRBD2 (5 bases each). The V and J ends lost 4 bases and 7 bases respectively, with 17 bases between them. Germline V gene sequence: CDR1 DFQATT, CDR2 SNEGSKA (reference sequence). The CDR3 runs to 14 residues. The CDR3 here is CSATYGTAANIQYF. The CDR3 bases are TGCAGTGCTACCTACGGGACCGCCGCGAACATTCAGTACTTC.

By share, this clonotype counts as medium-sized. This sequence joins TRBV11-2 and TRBJ2-1; TRBD2 is a possible D gene (6 bases). This CDR3 contains 15 residues. Trimming took off 0 bases at V and 5 bases at J, with 11 bases between the two ends. Germline V gives CDR1 SGHAT, CDR2 FQNNGV. The CDR3 reads CASSLESGFNNEQFF. DNA for the CDR3: TGTGCCAGCAGCTTAGAAAGCGGGTTCAACAATGAGCAGTTCTTC.

This clonotype was recorded at least ten times. The rearrangement uses TRBV19 and TRBJ1-6, with 9 bases that match TRBD1. Trimming at V came to 5 bases and at J to 7 bases, leaving 9 bases not matched to a gene. CDR3 length equals 16 residues. Germline values: CDR1 LNHDA, CDR2 SQIVND (reference sequence). CDR3 bases: TGTGCCAGTAGTTCCTCCCGGACAGGGGTAAATTCACCCCTCCACTTT. It codes for CASSSSRTGVNSPLHF.

The chain recombines TRBV6-1 with TRBJ1-2; D gene ambiguous. There are 11 residues in the CDR3. V was cut by 6 bases and J by 2 bases, with 4 bases left in between. Germline assignment: CDR1 MNHNS and CDR2 SASEGT. CDR3 in amino acids: CASSPNYGYTF. The CDR3 bases are TGTGCCAGCAGCCCCAACTATGGCTACACCTTC.

This clonotype occurred many times. The gene calls are TRBV28 and TRBJ2-3; 9 bases agree with TRBD1. CDR1 MDHEN and CDR2 SYDVKM come from the germline V gene. The CDR3 loop spans 14 amino acids. V lost 10 bases and J lost 6; bases outside the gene matches: 11. The CDR3, as DNA: TGTGCCATCTCCATTACAGGGGGCTGGGATACGCAGTATTTT. It codes for CAISITGGWDTQYF.

This clonotype was observed a handful of times. The chain is built from TRBV7-2 and TRBJ1-2, with 8 bases aligning to TRBD1. Germline V gene data show CDR1 as SGHTA and CDR2 as FQGNSA. The CDR3 spans 16 residues. Trimming took 0 bases from V and 4 from J; bases not matched to a gene: 7. CDR3 nucleotides: TGTGCCAGCAGCTTAGCTCAGGGGGCCGCCCCCTATGGCTACACCTTC. Protein sequence: CASSLAQGAAPYGYTF.

In its sample, this clonotype is medium-sized. V and J are TRBV10-3 and TRBJ2-3; possibly TRBD2 for D (5 bases). The germline V gene has CDR1 ENHRY and CDR2 SYGVKD. V lost 6 bases, J lost 1 base, and 5 bases lay in between. The CDR3 has 12 amino acids. In DNA, the CDR3 is TGTGCCATCAGGGAGGGCACAGATACGCAGTATTTT. This encodes CAIREGTDTQYF.

By frequency in the sample, this clonotype is medium-sized. The chain links TRBV28 to TRBJ2-7; D gene uncertain. The CDR3 contains 12 residues. The V end was cut by 5 bases, the J end by 3 bases, with 8 bases between. Germline V CDR1 and CDR2: MDHEN, SYDVKM. Here the CDR3 DNA reads TGTGCCAGCAGTCCCGCCCGCTACGAGCAGTACTTC. Translated, it gives CASSPARYEQYF.

The sample holds many counts of this clonotype. In DNA, the CDR3 is TGTGCCAGCTCACGCCAAGGACAGGGGGGTAATTCACCCCTCCACTTT. Amino acids: CASSRQGQGGNSPLHF. The chain has TRBV18 and TRBJ1-6, with TRBD1 matching over 10 bases. J was trimmed by 6 bases and V by 4 bases; bases with no gene match: 6. The CDR3 runs 16 residues. The V gene's germline CDR1 is KGHSH and CDR2 LQKENI.